This T cell receptor (beta chain) stems from a study of blood T cell repertoires in COVID-19. Study-wide background: Samples representing acute and convalescent COVID-19 were sourced from the United States, Italy and Spain. The analysed material was cDNA or gDNA that came from T cells, B-cell-depleted T cells, or PBMCs.

This clone was detected only a few times. Methods used by the authors: How many nucleated cells were present was estimated from reference gene primer amplification. The protocol was immunoSEQ multiplex PCR, while the TCRdb copy is restricted to in-frame clones and leaves out a portion. For V, J and clone size, that table is used; D and trimming come from the DNA. The table has some 130,000 clones, 60% to 80% seen once. Trimming cost V 3 bases and J 8 bases, with 7 bases left between them. The CDR3 totals 12 residues. This sequence originates from a woman in her 70s with acute or convalescent COVID-19. The sample was peripheral blood. V and J are TRBV12-3 or TRBV12-4 and TRBJ2-2; tentative D call: TRBD2 (5 bases). As DNA, the CDR3 is TGTGCCAGCAGTTTTAGCGTGGGGGAGCTGTTTTTT. Its translation: CASSFSVGELFF.